The 3 T cell receptor beta chains given below trace back to one sample, sequenced in a study of TIL therapy for anti-PD-1-resistant metastatic lung cancer. Indicated time point: pre-treatment sample, taken before nivolumab and TIL therapy. This was the immunoSEQ v3 assay. TCRdb's copy holds only in-frame clones and misses some; the assay was immunoSEQ multiplex PCR. The data contain around 55,000 clones, 80% to 90% of them singletons. The sample was blood, taken at baseline. Source of these receptors: a person aged 30 to 80 with non-small cell lung cancer.

The CDR3 nucleotides read TGTGCCAGCAGCCACGGGAGGGCCTTCACCGGGGAGCTGTTTTTT. Translating gives CASSHGRAFTGELFF. The V gene is TRBV9, the J gene TRBJ2-2; 8 nucleotides line up with TRBD2. The CDR3 contains 15 residues. CDR1 and CDR2 (germline): SGDLS, YYNGEE. V gave up 4 bases and J gave up 4 bases; unmatched junction bases: 6.

The J gene is TRBJ2-5, the V gene TRBV11-1; 7 bases are a match to TRBD2. CDR1 and CDR2 from the germline V gene are SGHAT and FQDESV (reference sequence). This CDR3 is 16 amino acids long. Unmatched junction bases numbered 12, after V lost 3 bases and J lost 5 bases. The CDR3 loop reads CASSFPPSGRGETQYF. For the CDR3, the DNA is TGTGCCAGCAGCTTTCCTCCTAGCGGTCGGGGGGAGACCCAGTACTTC.

The chain combines TRBV7-9 with TRBJ1-2, with TRBD1 matching over 9 bases. CDR3 size: 14 residues. The trim removed 2 bases at V and 8 bases at J, leaving 6 bases unmatched. Germline V gene sequence: CDR1 SEHNR, CDR2 FQNEAQ (reference sequence). The CDR3 DNA is TGTGCCAGCAGCTTAATGGGACAGGGCATGGGCTACACCTTC. Protein sequence: CASSLMGQGMGYTF.